This T cell receptor (beta chain) was documented in a study of blood T cell repertoires in COVID-19. Study summary: Acute-phase and convalescent COVID-19 samples originated in the United States, Italy and Spain.

This clone was recorded once. Per the original data handling: Counts of nucleated cells, estimated from reference gene primer amplification, were obtained. The protocol was immunoSEQ multiplex PCR, while the TCRdb copy is restricted to in-frame clones and leaves out a portion. D and trimming come from the DNA, and the V and J calls and clone size come from that table. The sample records around 120,000 clones, around 89% being singletons. Per the germline V gene, CDR1 is SGHTA and CDR2 is FQGNSA. The CDR3 spans 18 residues. V was pared by 1 base and J by 4 bases, with 10 bases of the junction left unmatched.

This TCR came from a human donor in a cohort sampled during active COVID-19. This chain joins TRBV7-2 and TRBJ2-1, with TRBD2 matching over 10 bases. Source material: peripheral blood. CDR3 in DNA: TGTGCCAGCAGCTTAGGGGTAGCGGGAGGTAGGGATTACAATGAGCAGTTCTTC. It yields the protein CASSLGVAGGRDYNEQFF.